These 30 T cell receptor beta chains originate from one sample sequenced in a study of blood T cells in healthy people across ages (dated by TCRdb to the mid-2010s). The library relied on 5' RACE. Sequenced on an Illumina HiSeq 2500. A second roughly 6 to 11 cycle PCR used a sample-barcoded 5' primer and a J-beta primer mix. TCRdb handled the public reads itself, with Q25 trimming in fastp and clone calling in MiXCR, and kept productive beta chains. Merged by CDR3 protein, the rows form single entries marked with the most common genes and DNA. For this sample the table gives hundreds of thousands of distinct CDR3 sequences, of which roughly 26% were detected only once. Less than 3.5% of the sample lies in the top ten. These data also formed part of another study, on T cells of mothers and their children.

Sequences were obtained from blood. Receptors originate from a boy younger than 18 in good health.

Details on this clonotype: A read error may be the cause here, since a much bigger clone is one base away. The chain has TRBV6-5 and TRBJ1-2; D possibly corresponds to TRBD1 (5 bases). The CDR3 consists of 13 residues. Germline CDR1 is MNHEY and CDR2 is SVGAGI. V lost 4 bases to trimming and J lost 4 bases, with 10 bases between them. DNA of the CDR3: TGTGCCAGCAGTTGGGGCAGAACCTATGGCTACACCTTC. This sequence encodes CASSWGRTYGYTF.

The J gene is TRBJ1-2, the V gene TRBV29-1; D is ambiguous. The germline gives CDR1 SQVTM, CDR2 ANQGSEA. CDR3 length: 10 residues. Trimming removed 4 bases from V and 8 bases from J, with 8 bases in between. The chain's CDR3 is CSVVAEGYTF. CDR3 coding DNA: TGCAGCGTTGTGGCCGAAGGCTACACCTTC.

The chain joins TRBV11-2 to TRBJ1-4; D gene uncertain. The CDR3 extends over 14 amino acids. Trimming removed 4 bases at V and 14 bases at J, with 20 bases between. Germline loops: CDR1 SGHAT, CDR2 FQNNGV. CDR3 coding DNA: TGTGCCAGCAGCTCTGGGGTTACTCCCAGCGCCCTGTTTTTT. Translating gives CASSSGVTPSALFF.

This clonotype was recorded a few times. This chain connects TRBV5-5 to TRBJ2-7; D remains unclear. The CDR3 runs to 15 residues. V shed 4 bases and J shed 3 bases, with 17 bases lying between them. CDR1 SGHKS and CDR2 YYEKEE come from the germline V gene (reference sequence). DNA of the CDR3: TGTGCCAGCAGCATTGGGCCGGTTGGCCTCTACGAGCAGTACTTC. It translates to CASSIGPVGLYEQYF.

This rearrangement joins TRBV2 to TRBJ2-7, with 7 bases lining up with TRBD2. Germline V gene sequence: CDR1 SNHLY, CDR2 FYNNEI. After removal of 5 bases from V and 3 bases from J, the junction contained 4 bases not matched to a gene. This CDR3 is built from 13 residues. In DNA, the CDR3 is TGTGCCAGCAGTTCCGAGCGGGGCTACGAGCAGTACTTC. Its protein is CASSSERGYEQYF.

This clonotype occurred a few times. This sequence joins TRBV13 and TRBJ2-3, with 7 nucleotides matching TRBD2. V lost 3 bases, J lost 6 bases, and 6 bases stayed unmatched. This CDR3 is 14 amino acids long. CDR1 is PRHDT and CDR2 is FYEKMQ in the germline V gene (reference sequence). CDR3 protein: CASSFPGGSDTQYF. CDR3 coding DNA: TGTGCCAGCAGCTTCCCGGGAGGTTCGGATACGCAGTATTTT.

V and J are TRBV6-1 and TRBJ2-5; no reliable D call. Trimming left V 1 base short and J 1 base short, with 7 bases between. Per germline, CDR1 MNHNS and CDR2 SASEGT. The CDR3 runs 14 residues. The CDR3 spells CASSEVGPQETQYF. CDR3 sequence (DNA): TGTGCCAGCAGTGAAGTCGGACCCCAAGAGACCCAGTACTTC.

In this sample, this clonotype turned up a few times. The gene calls are TRBV5-1 and TRBJ1-2; tentative D call: TRBD1 (6 bases). The CDR3 totals 14 residues. V lost 4 bases to trimming and J lost 8 bases, with 18 bases between them. Germline V CDR1 and CDR2: SGHRS, YFSETQ. The CDR3 coding sequence is TGCGCCAGCAGCAGTCAGGGGTCCCATCAGGGCTACACCTTC. Translation gives CASSSQGSHQGYTF.

The chain joins TRBV9 to TRBJ1-4; D is uncertain. Germline CDR1 is SGDLS and CDR2 is YYNGEE. CDR3 length: 15 residues. V lost 0 bases to trimming and J lost 4 bases, with 10 bases between them. The CDR3 DNA is TGTGCCAGCAGCGTAGGCGGGCAAAGTAATGAAAAACTGTTTTTT. It translates to CASSVGGQSNEKLFF.

V is TRBV9 and J is TRBJ2-5, with D possibly TRBD2 on 6 matching bases. The better agreement between TRBJ2-7 and the DNA end casts doubt on the J call. The V gene's germline CDR1 is SGDLS and CDR2 YYNGEE. This CDR3 has 15 residues. The CDR3 protein is CASSVEAGLSYEQYF. The CDR3 DNA is TGTGCCAGCAGCGTAGAGGCGGGACTGAGCTACGAGCAGTACTTC.

This clonotype appeared a few times. CDR3 sequence reads: CASSGIRFEQYF. CDR3 nucleotides: TGTGCCAGCAGTGGGATCCGATTCGAGCAGTACTTC. The V and J genes are TRBV6-4 and TRBJ2-7; D gene uncertain. This CDR3 contains 12 residues. Germline CDR1 MRHNA, CDR2 SNTAGT. The V and J ends lost 4 bases and 6 bases respectively, with 10 bases between them.

The chain employs TRBV5-1 and TRBJ1-5; D gene ambiguous. V was clipped by 4 bases and J by 2 bases, with 10 bases between them. The CDR3 is made up of 14 amino acids. CDR1 is SGHRS, CDR2 YFSETQ, per germline. The CDR3 loop reads CASSPTWGNQPQHF. In DNA, the CDR3 is TGCGCCAGCAGCCCAACCTGGGGCAATCAGCCCCAGCATTTT.

The V gene is TRBV4-1, the J gene TRBJ2-7, with 8 bases aligning to TRBD1. The CDR3 has 17 residues. The junction had 7 bases not matched to a gene; V was cut back by 0 bases and J by 0 bases. Germline V gene data show CDR1 as MGHRA and CDR2 as YSYEKL. The CDR3, as DNA: TGCGCCAGCAGCCAAGAGGTTTCGGGACAGGCCTCCTACGAGCAGTACTTC. Translating it yields CASSQEVSGQASYEQYF.

The rearrangement uses TRBV12-3 or TRBV12-4 and TRBJ1-2, with D hard to call. This CDR3 is built from 12 residues. V was cut by 1 base and J by 7 bases, with 7 bases left in between. CDR3: CASSLERVGYTF. The CDR3 region has the DNA TGTGCCAGCAGTTTAGAGAGGGTTGGCTACACCTTC.

V usage is TRBV10-1 and J usage is TRBJ1-6; tentative D call: TRBD1 (5 bases). CDR3 size: 14 residues. V was trimmed by 6 bases and J by 7 bases, leaving 13 bases between them. Germline V gene lookup returns CDR1 WNHNN and CDR2 SYGVQD (reference sequence). The CDR3 region has the DNA TGCGCCAGCAGGGGGACGGGTCCGAATTCACCCCTCCACTTT. Its protein product is CASRGTGPNSPLHF.

The chain links TRBV11-2 to TRBJ2-5, with unresolved D. The J call is doubtful: the DNA matches TRBJ2-7 better. This CDR3 comprises 12 residues. The germline CDR1 and CDR2 sequences are SGHAT and FQNNGV. The CDR3 region is CASSLDLVEQYF. CDR3 in DNA: TGTGCCAGCAGCTTAGATTTGGTCGAGCAGTACTTC.

The chain recombines TRBV5-1 with TRBJ2-5, with D perhaps TRBD1 (5 bases). The DNA end is a closer match to TRBJ2-7, so the J assignment may be wrong. CDR1 and CDR2 from the germline V gene are SGHRS and YFSETQ. The length of the CDR3 is 14 residues. The CDR3 DNA reads TGCGCCAGCAGCCCCACACCCAGGGACTACGAGCAGTACTTC. Amino acid sequence: CASSPTPRDYEQYF.

This clonotype was observed a handful of times. The rearrangement uses TRBV3-1 and TRBJ2-1; no clear D. The V gene lost 1 base and the J gene lost 1 base, with 17 bases spanning the gap. This CDR3 spans 18 amino acids. The germline V gene has CDR1 LGHDT and CDR2 YNNKEL (reference sequence). The CDR3 is CASSQGLWSAESYNEQFF. For the CDR3, the DNA is TGTGCCAGCAGCCAAGGATTGTGGTCAGCCGAATCCTACAATGAGCAGTTCTTC.

The chain carries TRBV24-1 and TRBJ2-7, with D perhaps TRBD2 (5 bases). Trimming left V 3 bases short and J 0 bases short, with 20 bases between. Germline CDR1 KGHDR, CDR2 SFDVKD. The CDR3 is made up of 18 amino acids. As DNA, the CDR3 is TGTGCCACCAGTGATATGTCCCGCGGGCGGAAAGTCTCCTACGAGCAGTACTTC. This sequence encodes CATSDMSRGRKVSYEQYF.

This CDR3 is CASSQKFRGGWEQYF. The CDR3, as DNA: TGTGCCAGCAGCCAGAAGTTTAGGGGTGGTTGGGAGCAGTACTTC. V is TRBV6-5 and J is TRBJ2-7, with a weak D call TRBD1 (5 bases). V lost 6 bases, J lost 7 bases, and 22 bases lay in between. Germline loops: CDR1 MNHEY, CDR2 SVGAGI. The CDR3 runs 15 residues.

This clonotype was detected a few times. This chain links TRBV2 with TRBJ1-2, with 7 positions matching TRBD1. This CDR3 spans 15 amino acids. The germline CDR1 and CDR2 sequences are SNHLY and FYNNEI. Losses at the gene ends were 6 bases for V and 0 bases for J; bases not matched to a gene: 7. The CDR3 spells CASSWGQGANYGYTF. CDR3 bases: TGTGCCAGCAGCTGGGGGCAGGGGGCTAACTATGGCTACACCTTC.

The rearrangement links TRBV18 to TRBJ2-1; TRBD2 agrees at 10 bases. The V gene's germline CDR1 is KGHSH and CDR2 LQKENI. The V segment lost 3 bases and the J segment 8 bases; nucleotides outside the gene matches: 7. The CDR3 extends over 15 amino acids. Here the CDR3 reads CASSPRLAGDHEQFF. CDR3 coding DNA: TGTGCCAGCTCACCTCGCCTAGCGGGGGATCATGAGCAGTTCTTC.

The V call is TRBV6-5, the J call TRBJ2-5; no definite D call. V lost 5 bases to trimming and J lost 11 bases, with 18 bases between them. This CDR3 is 13 amino acids long. Germline CDR1 reads MNHEY; CDR2 reads SVGAGI. The CDR3 DNA reads as TGTGCCAGCAGTCCCCAGTCGCCCTACGGGCAGTACTTC. It translates to CASSPQSPYGQYF.

This clonotype was seen only a few times. This chain uses TRBV29-1 with TRBJ1-2, with TRBD1 identical over 9 bases. CDR3 length equals 14 residues. V lost 6 bases, J lost 2 bases, and 7 bases stayed unmatched. Per the germline V gene, CDR1 is SQVTM and CDR2 is ANQGSEA. This chain's CDR3 is CSVSGTGLNYGYTF. The CDR3 DNA reads as TGCAGCGTCTCCGGGACAGGGCTGAACTATGGCTACACCTTC.

This clonotype was recorded a few times. This rearrangement joins TRBV6-6 to TRBJ2-7; TRBD1 might be the D (6 bases). From germline, CDR1 is MNHNY and CDR2 SVGAGI (reference sequence). V shed 2 bases and J shed 1 base, with 12 bases lying between them. The CDR3 consists of 15 residues. The CDR3: CASSYTSGASYEQYF. The CDR3 DNA is TGTGCCAGCAGTTACACCTCAGGGGCTTCCTACGAGCAGTACTTC.

The chain recombines TRBV18 with TRBJ1-2, with D hard to call. Trimming took 3 bases from V and 5 from J, leaving 7 bases between them. Germline CDR1 and CDR2: KGHSH and LQKENI. CDR3 length equals 12 residues. CDR3 DNA: TGTGCCAGCTCACCGACTGCATATGGCTACACCTTC. Translating gives CASSPTAYGYTF. Full variable domain (missing parts from reference TRBV18 and TRBJ1-2): NAGVMQNPRHLVRRRGQEARLRCSPMKGHSHVYWYRQLPEEGLKFMVYLQKENIIDESGMPKERFSAEFPKEGPSILRIQQVVRGDSAAYFCASSPTAYGYTFGSGTRLTVV.

This clonotype was detected a few times. The genes are TRBV18 and TRBJ2-3; D remains ambiguous. The length of the CDR3 is 14 residues. Germline assignment: CDR1 KGHSH and CDR2 LQKENI. Trimming pared 3 bases from V and 7 bases from J, leaving 14 bases between. The CDR3 region is CASSPSAAENTQYF. The CDR3 region has the DNA TGTGCCAGCTCACCTTCCGCGGCGGAGAATACGCAGTATTTT. Full variable domain (outside the CDR3, taken from reference TRBV18 and TRBJ2-3): NAGVMQNPRHLVRRRGQEARLRCSPMKGHSHVYWYRQLPEEGLKFMVYLQKENIIDESGMPKERFSAEFPKEGPSILRIQQVVRGDSAAYFCASSPSAAENTQYFGPGTRLTVL.

This clonotype was counted once. The rearrangement uses TRBV14 and TRBJ1-6; D gene ambiguous. The CDR3 runs to 14 residues. V shed 6 bases and J shed 5 bases, with 11 bases lying between them. The germline V gene has CDR1 SGHDN and CDR2 FVKESK. CDR3 nucleotide sequence: TGTGCCAGCAGAAGGGCAGCTAATAATTCACCCCTCCACTTT. Translated, it gives CASRRAANNSPLHF.

This clonotype was counted at least ten times. The rearrangement uses TRBV12-3 or TRBV12-4 and TRBJ1-1; D is ambiguous. There are 13 residues in the CDR3. V lost 2 bases, J lost 0 bases, and 4 bases lay in between. The CDR3, as DNA: TGTGCCAGCAGTTTAAATTTGAACACTGAAGCTTTCTTT. Its translation is CASSLNLNTEAFF.

This clonotype was picked up one time. The chain's CDR3 is CASSFRGRGGYTF. The CDR3 bases are TGTGCCAGCAGTTTTAGGGGGAGAGGTGGCTACACCTTC. This sequence joins TRBV12-3 or TRBV12-4 and TRBJ1-2; weak D call: TRBD1 (6 bases). Trimming pared 3 bases from V and 7 bases from J, leaving 12 bases between. CDR3 length equals 13 residues.